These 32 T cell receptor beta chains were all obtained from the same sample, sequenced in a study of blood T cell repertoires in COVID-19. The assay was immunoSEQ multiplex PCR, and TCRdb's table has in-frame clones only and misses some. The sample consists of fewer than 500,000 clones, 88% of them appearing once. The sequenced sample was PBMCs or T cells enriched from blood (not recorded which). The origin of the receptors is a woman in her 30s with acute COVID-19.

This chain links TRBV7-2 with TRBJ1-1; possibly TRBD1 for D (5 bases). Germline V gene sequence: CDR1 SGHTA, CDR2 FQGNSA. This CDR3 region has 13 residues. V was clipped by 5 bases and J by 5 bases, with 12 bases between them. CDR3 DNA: TGTGCCAGCAGCCAGCGGGGGGGGACTGAAGCTTTCTTT. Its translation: CASSQRGGTEAFF.

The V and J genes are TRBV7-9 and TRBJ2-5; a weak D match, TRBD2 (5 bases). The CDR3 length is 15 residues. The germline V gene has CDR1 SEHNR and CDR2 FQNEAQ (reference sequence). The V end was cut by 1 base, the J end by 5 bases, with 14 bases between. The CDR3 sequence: CASSLGGSTGETQYF. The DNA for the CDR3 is TGTGCCAGCAGCTTAGGAGGGTCAACGGGGGAGACCCAGTACTTC.

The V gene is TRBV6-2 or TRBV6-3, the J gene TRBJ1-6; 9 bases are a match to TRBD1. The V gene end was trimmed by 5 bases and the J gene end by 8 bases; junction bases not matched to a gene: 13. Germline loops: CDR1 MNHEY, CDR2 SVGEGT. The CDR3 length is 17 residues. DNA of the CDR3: TGTGCCAGCAGTAAGATCGGGACAGGGTTTTTGGATTCACCCCTCCACTTT. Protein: CASSKIGTGFLDSPLHF.

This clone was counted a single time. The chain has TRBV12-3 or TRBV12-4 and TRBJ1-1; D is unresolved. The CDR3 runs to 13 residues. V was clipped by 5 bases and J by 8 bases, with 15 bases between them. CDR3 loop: CASSTRDTGEAFF. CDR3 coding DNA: TGTGCCAGCAGTACCCGCGACACGGGAGAAGCTTTCTTT.

The CDR3 sequence: CASSLFRGGAPDTQYF. In DNA, the CDR3 is TGTGCCAGCAGCTTGTTTCGCGGGGGGGCCCCAGATACGCAGTATTTT. V gene TRBV5-4 combines with J gene TRBJ2-3; 9 nucleotides align to TRBD2. The CDR3 is 16 amino acids. Germline V gene data show CDR1 as SGHNT and CDR2 as YYREEE (reference sequence). The trim removed 1 base at V and 4 bases at J, leaving 7 bases unmatched.

The CDR3 sequence: CASSLGASSYEQYF. The CDR3 DNA reads as TGTGCCAGCAGCTTAGGTGCCAGCTCCTACGAGCAGTACTTC. The chain recombines TRBV13 with TRBJ2-7; no clear D gene. The CDR3 runs to 14 residues. CDR1 PRHDT and CDR2 FYEKMQ come from the germline V gene (reference sequence). V lost 0 bases and J 0 bases, leaving 6 bases between the germline ends.

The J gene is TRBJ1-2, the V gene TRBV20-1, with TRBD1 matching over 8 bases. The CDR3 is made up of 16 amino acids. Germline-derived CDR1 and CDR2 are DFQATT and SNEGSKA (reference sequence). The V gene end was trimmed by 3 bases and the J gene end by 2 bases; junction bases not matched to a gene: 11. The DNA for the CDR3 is TGCAGTGCTAGTCCCACCCGACAGGGGAGGAACTATGGCTACACCTTC. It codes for CSASPTRQGRNYGYTF.

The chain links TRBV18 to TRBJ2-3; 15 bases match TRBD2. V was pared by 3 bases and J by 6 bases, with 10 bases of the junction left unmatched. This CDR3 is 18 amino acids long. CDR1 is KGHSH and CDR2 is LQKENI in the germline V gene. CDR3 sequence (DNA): TGTGCCAGCTCACCCCCCGGGACTAGCGGGGGGTCCCCCGATACGCAGTATTTT. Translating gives CASSPPGTSGGSPDTQYF.

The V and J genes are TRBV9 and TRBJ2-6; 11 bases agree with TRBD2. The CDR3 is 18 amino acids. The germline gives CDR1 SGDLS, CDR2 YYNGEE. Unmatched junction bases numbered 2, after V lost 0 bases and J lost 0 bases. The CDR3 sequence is CASSVGSGGASGANVLTF. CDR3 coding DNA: TGTGCCAGCAGCGTAGGTAGCGGGGGGGCCTCTGGGGCCAACGTCCTGACTTTC.

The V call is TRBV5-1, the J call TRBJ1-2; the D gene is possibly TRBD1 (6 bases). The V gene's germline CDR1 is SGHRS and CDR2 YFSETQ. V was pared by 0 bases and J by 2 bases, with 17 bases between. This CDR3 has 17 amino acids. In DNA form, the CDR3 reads TGCGCCAGCAGCTTGGACGCCGGTGGGGGGGCCAACTATGGCTACACCTTC. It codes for CASSLDAGGGANYGYTF.

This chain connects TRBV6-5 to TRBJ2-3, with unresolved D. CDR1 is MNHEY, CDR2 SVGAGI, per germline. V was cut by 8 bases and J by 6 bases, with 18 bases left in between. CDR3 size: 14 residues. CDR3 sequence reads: CASWIGSRVDTQYF. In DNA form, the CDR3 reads TGTGCCAGCTGGATCGGGTCCCGGGTGGATACGCAGTATTTT.

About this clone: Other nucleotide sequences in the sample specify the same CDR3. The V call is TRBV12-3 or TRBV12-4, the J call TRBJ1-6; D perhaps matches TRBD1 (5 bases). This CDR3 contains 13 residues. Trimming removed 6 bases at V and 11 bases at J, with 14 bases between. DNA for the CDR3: TGTGCCAGCAGCCCAGGTCAGGGAACACCCCTCCACTTT. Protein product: CASSPGQGTPLHF.

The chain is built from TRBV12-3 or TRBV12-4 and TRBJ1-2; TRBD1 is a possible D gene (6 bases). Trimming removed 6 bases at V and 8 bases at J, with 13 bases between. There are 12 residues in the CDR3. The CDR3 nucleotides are TGTGCCAGCAGCCTTACAGGGCTCGGCTACACCTTC. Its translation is CASSLTGLGYTF.

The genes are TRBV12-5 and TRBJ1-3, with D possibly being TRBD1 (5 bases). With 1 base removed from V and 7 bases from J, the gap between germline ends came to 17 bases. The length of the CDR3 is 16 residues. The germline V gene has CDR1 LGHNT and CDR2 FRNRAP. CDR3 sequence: CASGLGLGALSNTIYF. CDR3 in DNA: TGTGCTAGTGGTTTGGGATTAGGGGCCTTATCGAACACCATATATTTT.

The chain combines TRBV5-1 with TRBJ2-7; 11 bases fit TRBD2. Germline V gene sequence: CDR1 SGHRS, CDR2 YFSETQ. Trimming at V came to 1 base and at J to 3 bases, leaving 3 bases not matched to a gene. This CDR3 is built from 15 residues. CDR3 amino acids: CASSLLAGGNYEQYF. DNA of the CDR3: TGCGCCAGCAGCTTGTTAGCGGGGGGGAACTACGAGCAGTACTTC.

The CDR3: CAWSDKGGNEKLFF. The CDR3 nucleotides are TGTGCCTGGAGTGATAAAGGGGGTAATGAAAAACTGTTTTTT. The V and J genes are TRBV30 and TRBJ1-4; TRBD1 is a possible D gene (6 bases). The CDR3 totals 14 residues. Between the trimmed V and J ends, which lost 1 base and 4 bases, there was a span of 10 bases. Germline assignment: CDR1 GTSNPN and CDR2 SVGIG (reference sequence). The complete variable domain, with remaining parts taken from reference TRBV30 and TRBJ1-4, reads SQTIHQWPATLVQPVGSPLSLECTVEGTSNPNLYWYRQAAGRGLQLLFYSVGIGQISSEVPQNLSASRPQDRQFILSSKKLLLSDSGFYLCAWSDKGGNEKLFFGSGTQLSVL.

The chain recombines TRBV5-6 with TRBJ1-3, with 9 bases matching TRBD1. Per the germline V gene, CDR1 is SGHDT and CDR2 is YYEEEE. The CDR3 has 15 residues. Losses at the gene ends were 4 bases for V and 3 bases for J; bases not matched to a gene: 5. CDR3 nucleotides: TGTGCCAGCAGCCAGACGGGACAGGGTGGAAACACCATATATTTT. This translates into CASSQTGQGGNTIYF.

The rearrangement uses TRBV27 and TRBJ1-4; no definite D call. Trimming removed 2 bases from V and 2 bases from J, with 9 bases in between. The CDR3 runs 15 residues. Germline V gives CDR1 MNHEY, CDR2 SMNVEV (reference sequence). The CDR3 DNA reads TGTGCCAGCAGTTTACACGGCGGGACTAATGAAAAACTGTTTTTT. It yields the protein CASSLHGGTNEKLFF.

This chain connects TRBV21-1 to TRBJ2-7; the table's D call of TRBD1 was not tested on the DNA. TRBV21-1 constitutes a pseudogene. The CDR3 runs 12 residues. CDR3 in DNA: TGTGTCATCCGGGACAGCTCCTACGAGCAGTACTTC. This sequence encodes CVIRDSSYEQYF.

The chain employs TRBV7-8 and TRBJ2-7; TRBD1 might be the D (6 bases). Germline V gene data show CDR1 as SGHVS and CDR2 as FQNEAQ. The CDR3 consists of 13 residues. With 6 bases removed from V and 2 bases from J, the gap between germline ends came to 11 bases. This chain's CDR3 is CASSFAGAYEQYF. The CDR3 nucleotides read TGTGCCAGCAGTTTCGCAGGGGCCTACGAGCAGTACTTC.

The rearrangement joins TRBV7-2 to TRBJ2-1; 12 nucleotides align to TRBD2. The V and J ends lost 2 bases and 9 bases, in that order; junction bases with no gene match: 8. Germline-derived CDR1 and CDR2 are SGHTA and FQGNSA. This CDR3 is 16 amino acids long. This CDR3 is CASSLRPSGGAGEQFF. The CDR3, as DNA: TGTGCCAGCAGCTTACGCCCTAGCGGGGGGGCTGGTGAGCAGTTCTTC.

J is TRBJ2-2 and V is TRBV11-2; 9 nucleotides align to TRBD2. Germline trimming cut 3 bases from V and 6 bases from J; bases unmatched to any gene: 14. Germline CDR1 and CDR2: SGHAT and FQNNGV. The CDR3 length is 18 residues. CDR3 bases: TGTGCCAGCAGCTTTGATCCTTGGCGGGGGGGCGCCCCCGGGGAGCTGTTTTTT. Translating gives CASSFDPWRGGAPGELFF.

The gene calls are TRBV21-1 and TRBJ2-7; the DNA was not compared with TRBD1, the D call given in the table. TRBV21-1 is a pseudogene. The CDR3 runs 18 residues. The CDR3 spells CASSKEQGHRDWALEQYF. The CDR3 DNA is TGTGCCAGCAGCAAAGAACAGGGGCACCGGGACTGGGCTTTGGAGCAGTACTTC.

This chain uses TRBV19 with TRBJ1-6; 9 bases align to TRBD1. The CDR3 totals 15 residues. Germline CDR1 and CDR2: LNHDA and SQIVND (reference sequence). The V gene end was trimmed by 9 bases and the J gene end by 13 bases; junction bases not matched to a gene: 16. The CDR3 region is CASRTSRIQGAPLHF. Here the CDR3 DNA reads TGTGCCAGCAGAACGTCCCGGATACAGGGGGCCCCCCTCCACTTT.

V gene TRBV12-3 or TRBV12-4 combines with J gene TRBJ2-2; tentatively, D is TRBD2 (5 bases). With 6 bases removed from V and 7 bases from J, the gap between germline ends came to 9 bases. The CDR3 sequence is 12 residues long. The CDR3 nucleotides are TGTGCCAGCAGCCTCCGGGACGGGGAGCTGTTTTTT. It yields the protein CASSLRDGELFF.

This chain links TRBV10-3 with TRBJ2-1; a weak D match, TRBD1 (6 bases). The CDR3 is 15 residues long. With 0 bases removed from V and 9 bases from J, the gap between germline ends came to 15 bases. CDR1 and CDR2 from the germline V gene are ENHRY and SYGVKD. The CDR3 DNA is TGTGCCATCAGTGAGTCGTGGGCAGGGGATAGTGAGCAGTTCTTC. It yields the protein CAISESWAGDSEQFF.

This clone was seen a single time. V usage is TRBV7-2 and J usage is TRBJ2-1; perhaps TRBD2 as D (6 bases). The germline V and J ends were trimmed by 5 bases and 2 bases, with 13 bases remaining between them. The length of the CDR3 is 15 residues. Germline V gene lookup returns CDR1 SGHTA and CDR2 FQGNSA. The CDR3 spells CASSARDWPYNEQFF. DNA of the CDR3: TGTGCCAGCAGCGCCCGGGACTGGCCCTACAATGAGCAGTTCTTC.

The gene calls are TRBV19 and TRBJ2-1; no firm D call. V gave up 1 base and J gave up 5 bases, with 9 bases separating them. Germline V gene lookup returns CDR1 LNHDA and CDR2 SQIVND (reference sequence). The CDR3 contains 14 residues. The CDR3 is CASSIVGTDNEQFF. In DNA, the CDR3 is TGTGCCAGTAGTATAGTCGGAACAGACAATGAGCAGTTCTTC.

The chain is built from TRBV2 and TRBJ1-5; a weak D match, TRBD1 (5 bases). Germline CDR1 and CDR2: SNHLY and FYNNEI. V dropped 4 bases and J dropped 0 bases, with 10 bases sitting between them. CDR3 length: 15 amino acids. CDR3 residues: CASSGQTDSNQPQHF. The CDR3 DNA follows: TGTGCCAGCAGTGGACAGACGGATAGCAATCAGCCCCAGCATTTT.

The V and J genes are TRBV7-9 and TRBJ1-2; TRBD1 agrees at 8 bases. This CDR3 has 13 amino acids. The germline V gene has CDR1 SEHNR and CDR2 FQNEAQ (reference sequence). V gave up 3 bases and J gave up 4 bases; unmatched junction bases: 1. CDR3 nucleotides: TGTGCCAGCAGCTTGGGGACAGGCTATGGCTACACCTTC. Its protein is CASSLGTGYGYTF.

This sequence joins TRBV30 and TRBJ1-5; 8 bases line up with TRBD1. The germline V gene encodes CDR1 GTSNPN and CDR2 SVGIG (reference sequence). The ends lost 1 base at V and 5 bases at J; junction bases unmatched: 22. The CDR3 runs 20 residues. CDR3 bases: TGTGCCTGGAGTGCATACATCAGGGGGCGTCCCTTGGAGGTCTATCAGCCCCAGCATTTT. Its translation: CAWSAYIRGRPLEVYQPQHF.

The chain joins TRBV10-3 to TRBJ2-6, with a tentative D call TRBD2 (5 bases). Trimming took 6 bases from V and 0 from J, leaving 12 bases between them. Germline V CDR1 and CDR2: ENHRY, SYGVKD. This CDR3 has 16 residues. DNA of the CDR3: TGTGCCATCAGAGGCACCACTAGCTCTGGGGCCAACGTCCTGACTTTC. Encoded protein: CAIRGTTSSGANVLTF.